The following is a T cell receptor (beta chain) sequence with its context. The antigen is not known. Nashville, Tennessee was home to all donors, each a Caucasian adult. The V gene lost 5 bases and the J gene lost 0 bases, with 17 bases spanning the gap. The length of the CDR3 is 16 residues. Germline-derived CDR1 and CDR2 are SGHVS and FQNEAQ. The repertoire was sequenced with immunoSEQ multiplex PCR; TCRdb's copy has only in-frame clones and lacks some. The sample comprises over 300,000 clones, about nine tenths of which are singletons, and under 20% rests with the top ten. The data belong to a study of shared clonotypes between healthy human individuals. Study outcomes and limitations: Sharing across four donors was highest in naive CD4 (roughly 5%) and lowest in memory CD8 (around 0.4%). Researchers found naive subsets generally carried larger estimated richness than memory subsets.

This clonotype was obtained from a man aged 18 to 29 in good health. The J gene is TRBJ2-7, the V gene TRBV7-8, with D maybe TRBD1 (5 bases). The sample taken for sequencing was memory CD8+ T cells sorted from blood. Stated subset: CD45RO+ cells pooled with CCR7-negative TemRA cells. The CDR3 coding sequence is TGTGCCAGCAGCCTTACAACAGGTCTGATCTCCTACGAGCAGTACTTC. Encoded protein: CASSLTTGLISYEQYF. Combining the CDR3 with reference TRBV7-8 and TRBJ2-7 gives the whole variable domain GAGVSQSPRYKVAKRGQDVALRCDPISGHVSLFWYQQALGQGPEFLTYFQNEAQLDKSGLPSDRFFAERPEGSVSTLKIQRTQQEDSAVYLCASSLTTGLISYEQYFGPGTRLTVT.